The next 4 T cell receptor beta chains were all read from a single sample in a study of blood T cell repertoires in COVID-19. Measured with immunoSEQ multiplex PCR; TCRdb has only the in-frame clones, and not every one. The table records roughly 70,000 clones, around 85% of them present only once. The specimen sequenced was peripheral blood. The origin of the receptors is a woman aged 80 or older with acute or convalescent COVID-19.

This chain uses TRBV5-5 with TRBJ2-7; D is possibly TRBD2 (5 bases). V was shortened by 2 bases and J by 9 bases, with 9 bases between the two germline ends. This CDR3 contains 11 residues. Germline CDR1 SGHKS, CDR2 YYEKEE (reference sequence). The CDR3 DNA reads TGTGCCAGCAGCTTTACCGGGGTGCAGTACTTC. Encoded protein: CASSFTGVQYF.

In this sample, this clone turned up once. The CDR3 reads CASSLHWPGGNQPQHF. In nucleotides, the CDR3 is TGCGCCAGCAGCCTACACTGGCCAGGCGGCAATCAGCCCCAGCATTTT. This chain joins TRBV4-1 and TRBJ1-5; no firm D call. V was shortened by 4 bases and J by 2 bases, with 15 bases between the two germline ends. Germline V gene lookup returns CDR1 MGHRA and CDR2 YSYEKL. This CDR3 spans 16 amino acids.

The rearrangement uses TRBV4-3 and TRBJ2-7; 9 bases match TRBD2. This CDR3 has 16 residues. J lost 4 bases, V lost 4 bases, and 11 bases had no gene match. Germline values: CDR1 LGHNA, CDR2 YSLEER. The CDR3 DNA reads TGCGCCAGCAGCCCCCGACTTACTAGCGGGCCATACGAGCAGTACTTC. Translated, it gives CASSPRLTSGPYEQYF.

This chain connects TRBV4-2 to TRBJ1-2; 8 bases line up with TRBD1. This CDR3 contains 14 residues. Germline CDR1 LGHNA, CDR2 YNFKEQ. Losses at the gene ends were 6 bases for V and 7 bases for J; bases not matched to a gene: 10. The DNA of the CDR3 is TGTGCCAGCAGATTAGGGCAGGGGGCAAGTGGCTACACCTTC. Translation: CASRLGQGASGYTF.